The T cell receptor beta chain under discussion was sequenced for a study of metastatic and nonmetastatic thyroid tumors. Findings and caveats of the study: Reportedly, malignant thyroid tumors had significantly higher TCR beta diversity than benign nodules, in blood and tumor.

TCRdb recomputed clones from the PCR reads via MiXCR. The repertoire holds 25,000 to 30,000 clones, with about 15% as singletons. No treatment had been given to any patient before thyroid surgery. By sample share, this clone is medium-sized (0.01 to 0.1%). Its antigen remains unidentified. Input material: blood. The receptor comes from a male donor with papillary thyroid cancer or a benign thyroid nodule (not recorded which). Some clones in this sample may be carry-over from other donors' samples.

CDR3 bases: TGTGCCACCAGTGATTTTGGAGATCTATTCGCCGGGGAGCTGTTTTTT. It is translated as CATSDFGDLFAGELFF. V gene TRBV24-1 combines with J gene TRBJ2-2, with no clear D. Germline V gene sequence: CDR1 KGHDR, CDR2 SFDVKD. V lost 1 base and J lost 6, with 14 bases in between. The CDR3 loop spans 16 amino acids.